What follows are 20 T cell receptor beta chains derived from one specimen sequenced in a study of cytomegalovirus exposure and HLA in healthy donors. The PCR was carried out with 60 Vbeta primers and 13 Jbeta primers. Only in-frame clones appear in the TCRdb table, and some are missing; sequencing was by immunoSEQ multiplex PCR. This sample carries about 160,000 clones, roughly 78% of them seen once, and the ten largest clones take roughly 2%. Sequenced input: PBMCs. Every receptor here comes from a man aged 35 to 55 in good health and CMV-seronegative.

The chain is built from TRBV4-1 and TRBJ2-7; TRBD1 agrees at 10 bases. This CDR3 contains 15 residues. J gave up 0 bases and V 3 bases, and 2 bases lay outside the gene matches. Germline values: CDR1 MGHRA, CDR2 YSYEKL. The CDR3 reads CASSHRDRGSYEQYF. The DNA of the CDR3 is TGCGCCAGCAGCCACAGGGACAGGGGCTCCTACGAGCAGTACTTC.

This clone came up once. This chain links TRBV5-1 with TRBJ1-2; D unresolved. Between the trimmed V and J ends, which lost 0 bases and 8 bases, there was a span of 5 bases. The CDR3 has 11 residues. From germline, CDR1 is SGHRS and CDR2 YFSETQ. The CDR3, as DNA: TGCGCCAGCAGCTTGGACGGGGGCTACACCTTC. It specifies CASSLDGGYTF.

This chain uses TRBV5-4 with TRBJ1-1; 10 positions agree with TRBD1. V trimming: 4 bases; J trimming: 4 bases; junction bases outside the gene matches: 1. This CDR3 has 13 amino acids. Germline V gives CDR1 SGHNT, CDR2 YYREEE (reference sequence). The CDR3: CASSRTGGTEAFF. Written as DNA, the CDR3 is TGTGCCAGCAGCCGGACAGGGGGCACTGAAGCTTTCTTT.

DNA of the CDR3: TGTGCCAGCAGTGAAGAGGACAGGGTAAGGTCTCCGACTAATGAAAAACTGTTTTTT. Residues: CASSEEDRVRSPTNEKLFF. This rearrangement joins TRBV2 to TRBJ1-4; 8 bases agree with TRBD1. The CDR3 runs 19 residues. Trimming removed 1 base from V and 2 bases from J; junction bases left unmatched: 12. CDR1 and CDR2 (germline): SNHLY, FYNNEI.

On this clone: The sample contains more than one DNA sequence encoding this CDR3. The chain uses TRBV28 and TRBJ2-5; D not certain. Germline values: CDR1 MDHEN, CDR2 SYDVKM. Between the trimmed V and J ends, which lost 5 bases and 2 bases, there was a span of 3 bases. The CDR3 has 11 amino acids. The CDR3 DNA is TGTGCCAGCAGTACACAAGAGACCCAGTACTTC. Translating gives CASSTQETQYF.

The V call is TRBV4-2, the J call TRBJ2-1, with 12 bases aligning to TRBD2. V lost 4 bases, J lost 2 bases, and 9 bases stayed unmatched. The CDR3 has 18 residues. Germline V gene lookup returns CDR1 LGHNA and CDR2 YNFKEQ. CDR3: CASSRASGRGMAYNEQFF. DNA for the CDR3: TGTGCCAGCAGCCGTGCTAGCGGGAGGGGGATGGCCTACAATGAGCAGTTCTTC.

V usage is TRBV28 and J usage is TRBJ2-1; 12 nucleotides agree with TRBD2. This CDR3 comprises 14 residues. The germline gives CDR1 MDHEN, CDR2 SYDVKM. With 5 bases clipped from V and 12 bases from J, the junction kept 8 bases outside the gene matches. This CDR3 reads CASSPGLAGPTQFF. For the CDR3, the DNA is TGTGCCAGCAGTCCTGGACTAGCGGGGCCGACGCAGTTCTTC.

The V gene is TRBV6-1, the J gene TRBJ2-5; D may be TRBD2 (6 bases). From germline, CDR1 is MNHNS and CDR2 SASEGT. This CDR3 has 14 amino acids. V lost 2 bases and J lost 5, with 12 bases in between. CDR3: CASSESGGYETQYF. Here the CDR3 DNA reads TGTGCCAGCAGTGAAAGCGGAGGGTATGAGACCCAGTACTTC.

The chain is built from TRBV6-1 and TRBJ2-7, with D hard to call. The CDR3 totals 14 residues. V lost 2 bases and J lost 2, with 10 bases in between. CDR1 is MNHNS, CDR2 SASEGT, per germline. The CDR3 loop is CASSEQVPTYEQYF. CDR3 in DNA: TGTGCCAGCAGTGAACAGGTTCCTACCTACGAGCAGTACTTC.

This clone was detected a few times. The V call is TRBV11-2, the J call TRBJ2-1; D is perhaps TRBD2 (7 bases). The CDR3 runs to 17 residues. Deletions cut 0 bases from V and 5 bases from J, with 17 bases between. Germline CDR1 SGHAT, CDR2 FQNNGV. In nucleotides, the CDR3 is TGTGCCAGCAGCTTAGATTGGGGGGGCAATATGGACAATGAGCAGTTCTTC. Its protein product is CASSLDWGGNMDNEQFF.

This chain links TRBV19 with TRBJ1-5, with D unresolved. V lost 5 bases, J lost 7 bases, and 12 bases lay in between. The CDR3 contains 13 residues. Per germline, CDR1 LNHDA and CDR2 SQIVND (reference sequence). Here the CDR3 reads CASSFVRGQPQHF. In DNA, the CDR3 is TGTGCCAGTAGTTTTGTCCGGGGACAGCCCCAGCATTTT.

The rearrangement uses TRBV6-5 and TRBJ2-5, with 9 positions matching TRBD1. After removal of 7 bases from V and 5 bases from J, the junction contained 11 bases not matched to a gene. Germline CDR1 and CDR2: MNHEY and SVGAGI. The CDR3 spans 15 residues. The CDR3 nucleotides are TGTGCCAGCATCCCGGACAGGGGACGTTTGGAGACCCAGTACTTC. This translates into CASIPDRGRLETQYF.

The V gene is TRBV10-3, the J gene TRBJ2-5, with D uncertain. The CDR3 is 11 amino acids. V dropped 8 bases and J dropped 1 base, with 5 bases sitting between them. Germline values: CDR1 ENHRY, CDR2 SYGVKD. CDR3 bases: TGTGCCATCGCTACCCAAGAGACCCAGTACTTC. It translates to CAIATQETQYF.

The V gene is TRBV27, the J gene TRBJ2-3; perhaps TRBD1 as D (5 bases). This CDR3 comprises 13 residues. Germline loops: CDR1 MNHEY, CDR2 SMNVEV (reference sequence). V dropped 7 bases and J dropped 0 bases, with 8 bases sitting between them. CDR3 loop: CASKRGSTDTQYF. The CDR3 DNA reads TGTGCCAGCAAAAGGGGAAGCACAGATACGCAGTATTTT.

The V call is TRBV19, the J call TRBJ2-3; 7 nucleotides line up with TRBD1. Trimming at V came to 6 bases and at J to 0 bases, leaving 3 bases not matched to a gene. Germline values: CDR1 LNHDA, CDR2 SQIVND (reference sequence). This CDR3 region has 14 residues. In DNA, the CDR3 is TGTGCCAGTAGCCTGGGACAGAGCACAGATACGCAGTATTTT. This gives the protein CASSLGQSTDTQYF.

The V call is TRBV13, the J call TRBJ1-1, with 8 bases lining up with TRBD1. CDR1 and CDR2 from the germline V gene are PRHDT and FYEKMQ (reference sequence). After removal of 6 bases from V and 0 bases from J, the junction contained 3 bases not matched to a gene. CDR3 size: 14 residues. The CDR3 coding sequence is TGTGCCAGCAGATACAGGGGGATGAACACTGAAGCTTTCTTT. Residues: CASRYRGMNTEAFF.

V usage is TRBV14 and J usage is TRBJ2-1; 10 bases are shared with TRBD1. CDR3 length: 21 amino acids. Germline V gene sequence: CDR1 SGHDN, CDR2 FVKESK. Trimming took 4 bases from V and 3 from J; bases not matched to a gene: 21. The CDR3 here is CASSPRALGQGRRLVYNEQFF. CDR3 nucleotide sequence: TGTGCCAGCAGCCCAAGGGCCCTGGGACAGGGGAGAAGGTTGGTCTACAATGAGCAGTTCTTC.

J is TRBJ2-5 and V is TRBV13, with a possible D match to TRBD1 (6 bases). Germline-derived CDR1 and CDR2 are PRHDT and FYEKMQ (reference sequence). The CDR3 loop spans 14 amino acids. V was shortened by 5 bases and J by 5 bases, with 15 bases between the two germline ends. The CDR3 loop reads CASSRRDIGETQYF. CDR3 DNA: TGTGCCAGCAGCCGAAGGGACATTGGGGAGACCCAGTACTTC. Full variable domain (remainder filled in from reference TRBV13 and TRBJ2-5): AAGVIQSPRHLIKEKRETATLKCYPIPRHDTVYWYQQGPGQDPQFLISFYEKMQSDKGSIPDRFSAQQFSDYHSELNMSSLELGDSALYFCASSRRDIGETQYFGPGTRLLVL.

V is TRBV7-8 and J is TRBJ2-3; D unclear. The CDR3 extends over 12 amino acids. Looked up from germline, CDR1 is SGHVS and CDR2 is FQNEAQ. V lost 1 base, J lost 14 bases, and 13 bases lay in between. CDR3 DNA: TGTGCCAGCAGCTTAGAACAGAGTCGTAGGTATTTT. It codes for CASSLEQSRRYF.

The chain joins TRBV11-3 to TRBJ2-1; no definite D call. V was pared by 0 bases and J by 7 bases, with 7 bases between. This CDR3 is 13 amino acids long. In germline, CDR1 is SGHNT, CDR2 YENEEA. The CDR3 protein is CASSLDASNEQFF. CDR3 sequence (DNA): TGTGCCAGCAGCTTAGACGCTAGTAATGAGCAGTTCTTC.